The present entry profiles one T cell receptor (beta chain) with its context. The antigen remains undetermined. A junction end diverges from the germline sequence, so it may reflect a read error. This specimen comes from a study of CD8+ T cells in alopecia areata. Study findings and constraints: How baseline CD8+ expansion relates to response remains uncertain (there was one nonresponder).

Extracted RNA was reverse transcribed, and the resulting cDNA served as sequencing template. Generated by immunoSEQ multiplex PCR, the TCRdb table keeps only in-frame clones and is missing some. This sample has 130,000 to 150,000 clones, with roughly 82% found just once. Treatment noted: oral pan-JAK inhibitor, 5-10 mg twice daily. In alopecia areata patients, both lesional scalp punch biopsies and peripheral blood were collected. The CDR3 contains 11 residues. Germline assignment: CDR1 SNHLY and CDR2 FYNNEI. This receptor was identified in a human donor with alopecia areata. The sample consisted of CD8+ T cells sorted from blood, taken at week 4, from a patient treated with tofacitinib. This chain connects TRBV2 to TRBJ1-6, with 7 bases identical to TRBD1. The CDR3 reads CANSDRAPLHF. The CDR3 DNA follows: TGTGCCAACAGTGACAGGGCTCCCCTCCACTTT.